Given below is one TCR beta chain in context. Its target is not known. This record belongs to a study of T cell repertoires in cytomegalovirus infection. Overall study: CMV epitopes used comprised recently identified HLA-C-restricted ones and well-studied HLA-B-restricted ones.

TCRdb called the reads again in MiXCR, with one record for every CDR3 protein. The sample has 750,000 to 900,000 distinct CDR3 sequences, roughly 28% seen once; the top ten hold approximately 14%. The V and J ends lost 6 bases and 3 bases respectively, with 14 bases between them. CDR1 SNHLY and CDR2 FYNNEI come from the germline V gene. The CDR3 totals 15 residues. The sequenced sample was cultured CD8+ T cells from PBMCs, obtained from culture after CMV antigen stimulation. The chain combines TRBV2 with TRBJ2-2; D call uncertain. This TCR was recovered from a human donor in good health (CMV status not recorded). Some clones in this sample may be carry-over from other donors' samples. The CDR3 loop reads CASRDGAKDTGELFF. CDR3 bases: TGTGCCAGCAGGGACGGCGCGAAAGACACCGGGGAGCTGTTTTTT.